This T cell receptor (beta chain) came from a study of beta chain features in type 1 diabetes. Background on the study: Cell yields, gender and age were similar in healthy donors and patients.

The CDR3 contains 13 residues. V lost 6 bases, J lost 7 bases, and 15 bases lay in between. CDR1 and CDR2 (germline): MNHEY, SVGAGI. The authors sorted CD4+ naive, central memory, regulatory and stem cell-like memory cells via CD45RO/CCR7/CD25/CD127/CD95/CD27. Every bit of the isolated RNA underwent reverse transcription, so sequencing read expressed TCRB transcripts. Data came from immunoSEQ multiplex PCR; TCRdb stores just in-frame clones and leaves some out. The repertoire holds almost 250,000 clones, 13% to 15% seen once, with approximately 0.024% in the top ten. Material for sequencing was naive CD4+ T cells from blood. This clonotype originated in a woman aged 40 to 50 in good health. The gene calls are TRBV6-5 and TRBJ2-5, with D possibly matching TRBD2 (6 bases). This CDR3 reads CASRGTRSATQYF. The CDR3 bases are TGTGCCAGCAGAGGGACTCGGTCCGCGACCCAGTACTTC.